This T cell receptor beta chain is from a study of molecular identifiers for immune sequencing clone quantification. Study-level findings and limits: Reportedly, one cell's Jurkat TCR RNA was detected within 1,100,000 naive CD8 cells. Over 98% of effector molecules, yet under 1% of naive-cell molecules, were held by clones above 20 RNA copies.

Library preparation followed earlier protocols using designated TCR primers. TCRdb reprocessed the PCR reads via MiXCR and lists one record per CDR3 protein. The sample has under 65,000 distinct CDR3 sequences; roughly a quarter are singletons. The CDR3 sequence is 13 residues long. CDR1 and CDR2 (germline): MNHEY, SVGEGT. A remark on this clonotype: Its antigen is still unknown. A much larger clone lies one base from this, so it may be a read error.

Naive CD8 T cells, phenotype CD8+CD4-CCR7+CD45RA+, were sorted. The rearrangement joins TRBV6-2 or TRBV6-3 to TRBJ2-7, with D tentatively TRBD2 (5 bases). Sequenced input: naive CD8+ T cells from blood, with Jurkat cell RNA spiked in. The subset here: FACS-sorted CD8+CD4-CCR7+CD45RA+ naive T cells. This clonotype was sampled from a human donor in good health. Some libraries in this study had Jurkat cell RNA spiked in. CDR3 sequence reads: CASSYGQPREQHF. Written as DNA, the CDR3 is TGTGCCAGCAGTTACGGGCAGCCTAGGGAGCAGCACTTC.